A selection of T cell receptor beta chains follows, all from one sample in a study of early T cells in non-severe SARS-CoV-2 infection. From the 5' RACE reads, TCRdb called clonotypes with MiXCR, one entry per CDR3 protein. Of under 35,000 distinct CDR3 sequences listed, approximately 7% were seen once; the top ten hold about 2.5%. Sample: whole blood. The receptor set was obtained from an adult who was a healthcare worker with PCR-confirmed SARS-CoV-2 infection or an uninfected control (not recorded which). Both conserved end residues are part of each CDR3. D genes are given only for firm matches. Clone size is shown for a subset of rows, as once, few, many or a class of expanded clone.

v_call	d_call	j_call	clone_size	cdr3_nt	cdr3_aa
TRBV20-1	TRBD1	TRBJ2-6	many	TGCAGTGTTACAGGGGGCGCATCTGGGGCCAACGTCCTGACTTTC	CSVTGGASGANVLTF
TRBV7-2	TRBD1	TRBJ1-5	NA	TGTGCCAGCAGCTCGACAGGGGGCTGGCAGCCCCAGCATTTT	CASSSTGGWQPQHF
TRBV7-9	TRBD1	TRBJ1-5	few	TGTGCCAGCAGCTTAGACGATCAGGGGGCTGGCAATCAGCCCCAGCATTTT	CASSLDDQGAGNQPQHF
TRBV10-3	TRBD1	TRBJ1-4	many	TGTGCCATCAAGGGACAGGGGTATGAAAAACTGTTTTTT	CAIKGQGYEKLFF
TRBV12-3/TRBV12-4	NA	TRBJ2-7	many	TGTGCCAGTACAGGGAGCTCCTACGAGCAGTACTTC	CASTGSSYEQYF
TRBV29-1	NA	TRBJ2-2	few	TGCAGCGTTGGAGGGCAGCAGGGGACCGGGGAGCTGTTTTTT	CSVGGQQGTGELFF
TRBV29-1	NA	TRBJ1-5	NA	TGCAGCGTTGAAGATCCCCAGGAAGTCCAGCCCCAGCATTTT	CSVEDPQEVQPQHF
TRBV20-1	NA	TRBJ2-7	many	TGCAGTGCTAGAGGTGGGAGCTACGAGCAGTACTTC	CSARGGSYEQYF
TRBV9	NA	TRBJ2-5	many	TGTGCCAGCAGCGTTGAGGGAAGAGAGACCCAGTACTTC	CASSVEGRETQYF
TRBV29-1	NA	TRBJ1-3	many	TGCAGCGCTAGTTACTCAGGTGGAGACACCATATATTTT	CSASYSGGDTIYF
TRBV20-1	TRBD2	TRBJ2-3	NA	TGCAGTGCCCATAAGCGGGAGGGCACAGATACGCAGTATTTT	CSAHKREGTDTQYF
TRBV20-1	NA	TRBJ1-5	many	TGCAGTGCTAGAGACCGGGCAGGGGTTTTCAAGCCCCAGCATTTT	CSARDRAGVFKPQHF
TRBV7-2	NA	TRBJ2-7	NA	TGTGCCAGCAGCTTAGTTCAGGGGCTCTTCTCCTACGAGCAGTACTTC	CASSLVQGLFSYEQYF
TRBV21-1	NA	TRBJ1-1	many	TGTGCCAGCAGCAAAGCGCTTGACAGGGGGATGTCTCCTCTCATGAACACTGAAGCTTTCTTT	CASSKALDRGMSPLMNTEAFF
TRBV7-7	TRBD1	TRBJ2-3	few	TGTGCCAGCAGTCACAGGGGGGATACGCAGTATTTT	CASSHRGDTQYF
TRBV20-1	TRBD1	TRBJ1-1	many	TGCAGTGCTAGGGGGACAGGGAGAACTGAAGCTTTCTTT	CSARGTGRTEAFF
TRBV18	NA	TRBJ2-3	many	TGTGCCAGCTCACCAATCCCTAGCAGAGATACGCAGTATTTT	CASSPIPSRDTQYF
TRBV7-6	TRBD1	TRBJ1-6	few	TGTGCCAGCAGCTCGTCCTACAGGGGTGTAGGGGCACCCCTCCACTTT	CASSSSYRGVGAPLHF
TRBV7-3	TRBD1	TRBJ1-1	many	TGTGCCAGCAGCCTACAGGGACAGGGGGCTGAAGCTTTCTTT	CASSLQGQGAEAFF
TRBV12-3/TRBV12-4	NA	TRBJ1-2	many	TGTGCCAGCAGTTTCCCTCGGGACATCTATGGCTACACCTTC	CASSFPRDIYGYTF
TRBV2	NA	TRBJ2-2	NA	TGTGCCAGCCGAGAGGGTGACACCGGGGAGCTGTTTTTT	CASREGDTGELFF